The entry that follows covers one T cell receptor beta chain sequence. It lacks a known antigen. The input lacks base qualities; no much larger clone sits a single base away. The sample originates from a study of cytomegalovirus exposure and HLA in healthy donors (dated by TCRdb to about 2017). Notes on the research overall: An earlier analysis of roughly 500 of the donors reported 276 Gb of sequence data and around 120 million unique TCR beta sequences obtained from about 170 million T cells. An early release covering just under 650 HLA-typed donors comprised about 300 gigabases of sequencing data and tens of millions of unique TCR sequences. The genetic ancestry cluster associated with self-reported Caucasian donors included 70% to 85% of the 350 to 500 genotyped donors. The study aimed to test whether signatures of past pathogen exposure could be identified by cataloging public T cell receptors. Using immunosequencing, the study profiled T cell repertoires from 666 subjects and related those repertoires to cytomegalovirus serostatus. Along with the roughly 700-subject first cohort, a separate validation cohort of over a hundred different subjects was used. To predict cytomegalovirus infection status, the study combined high-throughput TCR immunosequencing, statistical association of individual TCRs with disease status, and machine learning. In a later analysis, previously published TCR beta repertoires from hundreds of donors were re-analyzed and high-resolution HLA genotyping was added so that TCR occurrence patterns could be studied. The later analysis used no new phenotypic data to find candidate immune exposures, relying instead on TCR beta sequences and their occurrence across donors. In an earlier analysis of 587 of the donors, high-throughput TCR beta sequencing was used to judge whether each TCR beta V gene segment behaved as functional or pseudogenic. Donor age, sex, ethnicity and CMV serostatus were collected together with the repertoire data. A later genetic analysis took genome-wide SNP genotypes for about three fifths of the 666 donors and used that subset as a discovery cohort. All discovery cohort repertoires had been generated using a single sequencing platform. HLA typing included class I and class II loci at four-digit resolution. The number of typed donors differed by locus: about 620-640 for A, B, C, DRB1 and DQB1; 522 for DQA1; approximately 600 for DPA1; and some 430 for DPB1. Because of strong linkage in the cohort, roughly 5 DR-DQ haplotypes were treated as single units for association and clustering. Among some 400 genotyped donors of the cohort, an average of approximately 240,000 unique TCR beta nucleotide sequences was sequenced per donor, of which 15% to 20% were non-productive.

V is pruned by 7 bases and J by 8 bases, leaving 7 bases of the junction without a gene match. From its cysteine to its phenylalanine, the CDR3 spans 12 amino acids. The only DNA kept is the CDR3, 36 bases in frame from the first base. CDR1 LNHDA and CDR2 SQIVND were looked up in the germline V gene (reference sequence). The cohort was made up of roughly 670 healthy bone marrow donors. At the time of sampling, every cohort member was nominally healthy, though immune exposures that went unrecorded were likely present. The donor tested CMV seronegative, placing the donor among the 350 or so seronegative members of the cohort. Each donor provided a peripheral blood sample, and peripheral blood mononuclear cells were used for TCR beta sequencing. Genomic DNA extraction from the blood cell samples was performed with the Qiagen DNeasy Blood Extraction Kit. Receptor libraries were prepared by the immunoSEQ multiplex PCR assay. For the multiplex PCR, a mixture combining 60 forward primers for TCR Vbeta segments and 13 reverse primers for TCR Jbeta segments was used. The CDR3 region of rearranged TCR beta genes was amplified from genomic DNA by a multiplex PCR assay. The amplified TCR beta libraries were sequenced on the Illumina HiSeq System as 87-base-pair reads. The original methods were these. A later analysis counted approximately 84 million unique TCR beta chains across the 550 to 800 repertoires, and roughly 11 million of these chains were shared by at least two donors. Raw reads were error-corrected and collapsed into unique sequences by a nearest-neighbor algorithm in which closely related sequences were merged to remove PCR and sequencing errors. V, D and J gene segments were assigned by aligning CDR3 sequences to IMGT reference sequences. For a sequence to be retained, a match of at least six nucleotides was required to both a V gene segment and a J gene segment. Rearrangements were called productive when the CDR3 lacked stop codons and stayed in frame with V and J; all others were non-productive. Following IMGT convention, CDR3 was defined as the stretch from the second conserved V-encoded cysteine up to the conserved J-encoded phenylalanine. The earlier analysis of a few hundred of the donors excluded sequences that lacked an unambiguous match to a single V gene segment. An earlier analysis of almost 600 of the donors classified V segments as functional when productive rearrangements were above 56.7% and as segregating when the standard deviation between donors was above 5%. A statistical classification framework was developed to diagnose cytomegalovirus status using the catalog of TCR beta chain sequences. A later analysis assigned V and J genes by comparing TCR nucleotide sequences with IMGT/GENE-DB human TR gene sequences. The TCRdist pipeline was used in a later analysis to assign CDR3 sequences and most-parsimonious VDJ recombination scenarios. A later analysis defined each TCR beta chain by its CDR3 amino acid sequence plus V-gene family, and excluded reads lacking a unique V-gene family. As a way to deal with suspected cross-contamination and a sequencing artifact, a later analysis dropped more than 500 nucleotide sequences that were highly shared and had low generation probability. In a later analysis, a clonal expansion index was calculated for each public chain from normalized within-repertoire ranks of inferred template counts. In a later analysis, generation probabilities were computed with a VDJ recombination model fitted to out-of-frame rearrangements, and the resulting probabilities were checked against IGoR. In a later analysis, TCR-TCR, TCR-HLA and TCR-CMV co-occurrence was scored with hypergeometric tests, and a repertoire-size bias correction was applied to TCR pairs. In a later analysis, false discovery rates were estimated by permuting HLA or CMV assignments 20 times. In a later analysis, co-occurring TCRs were grouped using DBSCAN, and TCRdist sequence similarity was added for clustering within HLA-allele-positive subsets. Repertoires with fewer than 30,000 or more than 120,000 public chains were left out of co-occurrence clustering, as were about 5 repertoires with anomalous nucleotide sharing. In its TCRdb copy, this immuneACCESS table keeps in-frame sequences only and misses some clones. Where compared with another copy, unresolved V genes explain less than half of these, and the others have no known cause. Clonal size and the V and J genes are those of that table, whereas D and trimming came from the DNA. For this sample the table gives some 170,000 clones, of which 81% were detected only once. The ten largest clones represent about 12% of the sample.

Study-wide findings and limitations: The 87-base-pair reads could not distinguish some IMGT-functional V segments, including TRBV6-2 and TRBV6-3, so those segments were excluded. Because counts were too low, 15 or so rarely observed V segments, including chromosome 9 orphons, were excluded from the earlier analysis of some 590 of the donors. Most TCR sequences were seen in very few donors, while some public TCRs were found in many individuals. In vitro tests confirmed that a few of the cytomegalovirus-associated TCR beta chains recognize cytomegalovirus antigens. Cytomegalovirus status was reported to be diagnosed by the classifier with high specificity and sensitivity in both the original and validation cohorts. HLA typing was unavailable for some donors at each locus, so association tests used only the typed subset. A cluster of highly shared sequence variants was judged likely to be a technical artifact of the sequencing pipeline. Strong co-occurrence of HLA alleles, especially DR and DQ, made assigning TCR associations to individual alleles difficult. The study listed 150 to 200 TCR beta chains as associated with cytomegalovirus. V-gene and J-gene trimming of TCR beta chains was associated with a missense DCLRE1C variant in a later genetic analysis, and the association was replicated in an independent cohort. Presence/absence analyses assumed roughly uniform sequencing depth across donors, an assumption that may not hold. A later analysis found that most CMV-associated TCR beta chains appeared HLA-restricted, with HLA associations seemingly driven largely by CMV exposure. A further reported finding was that TCR beta sequences accurately predicted the HLA-A and HLA-B alleles for most subjects in the first cohort. The authors suggested that the approach could potentially be extended to other disease states and immunological phenotypes. Linkage disequilibrium might explain the correlated functional status among segregating V segments, but an unknown experimental factor could not be ruled out. Broadly in line with IMGT annotations, most TCR beta V segments showed up in productive rearrangements about 87% or about 30% of the time in an earlier analysis of 450 to 750 of the donors. In a later analysis, several top co-occurrence clusters were reported to appear linked to parvovirus B19, influenza, CMV and Epstein-Barr virus. At a false discovery rate of 0.05, a later analysis linked 16,951 TCR beta sequences to specific HLA alleles. The only immune exposure information available for the cohort was CMV serostatus. The cohort was sequenced for TCR beta chains only, and without alpha or paired-chain data the features that could be detected were limited. In a later analysis, TCR association rates were found to vary across HLA loci, with the most associated TCRs seen for DRB1 alleles and the fewest for HLA-C alleles. Compared with the 666-donor mean, donors in an Asian-associated ancestry cluster had fewer N-insertions in productive TCRs, according to a later genetic analysis. A later analysis found that HLA-associated TCR beta chains were more clonally expanded and had lower generation probabilities than equally common non-associated chains.

The sequence derives from a woman aged 50 to 65 in good health and CMV-seronegative. The V and J segments used are TRBV19 and TRBJ1-2; TRBD1 agrees with 7 junctional bases. The source material was PBMCs. The CDR3 has the sequence CASTRDSRGYTF. The nucleotide sequence reads as follows: TGTGCCAGTACCCGGGACAGCCGGGGCTACACCTTC.